The entry below gives a single T cell receptor (beta chain) sequence along with its context. The entry originates in a study of blood T cells in healthy people across ages. Per germline, CDR1 DFQATT and CDR2 SNEGSKA (reference sequence). The ends lost 4 bases at V and 5 bases at J; junction bases unmatched: 7. The length of the CDR3 is 14 residues. Through a sample-barcoded 5' primer and a J-beta primer mix, a second PCR was run for roughly 7 to 12 cycles. One entry per CDR3 protein results from TCRdb running MiXCR on the 5' RACE reads. The sample records about 640,000 distinct CDR3 sequences, 58% being singletons.

This chain links TRBV20-1 with TRBJ2-7, with TRBD2 matching over 11 bases. Sequenced input: blood. The sequence derives from a man aged 55 to 69 in good health. This CDR3 is CSAIIAGGPNEQYF. The CDR3 nucleotides are TGCAGTGCTATAATAGCGGGGGGGCCGAACGAGCAGTACTTC.